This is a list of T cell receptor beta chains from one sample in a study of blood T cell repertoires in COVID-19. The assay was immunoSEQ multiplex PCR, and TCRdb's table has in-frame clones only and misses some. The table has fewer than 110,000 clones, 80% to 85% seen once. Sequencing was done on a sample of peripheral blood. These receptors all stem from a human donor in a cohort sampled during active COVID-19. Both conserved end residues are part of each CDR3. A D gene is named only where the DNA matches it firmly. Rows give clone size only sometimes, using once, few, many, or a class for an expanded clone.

CASTLKGTGSAYGYTF | TGTGCCAGCACCCTAAAGGGGACAGGGAGCGCCTATGGCTACACCTTC | TRBD1 | TRBV3-1/TRBV3-2 | - | 16 | TRBJ1-2
CASSFGTSGSGAVKQFF | TGTGCCAGCAGCTTCGGGACTAGCGGGAGTGGGGCCGTAAAGCAGTTCTTC | TRBD2 | TRBV7-7 | - | 17 | TRBJ2-1
CASSVVGGAGELFF | TGTGCCAGCAGCGTAGTTGGGGGGGCCGGGGAGCTGTTTTTT | TRBD2 | TRBV9 | - | 14 | TRBJ2-2
CASSLGQGASGANVLTF | TGTGCCAGCAGCCTCGGACAGGGGGCGTCTGGGGCCAACGTCCTGACTTTC | TRBD1 | TRBV3-1/TRBV3-2 | - | 17 | TRBJ2-6
CASSFTMILQGGGCTF | TGTGCCAGCAGTTTTACGATGATCCTACAGGGGGGAGGTTGTACCTTC | TRBD1 | TRBV28 | - | 16 | TRBJ1-2
CASSLAGRGVQETQYF | TGTGCCAGCAGCTTAGCTGGCAGGGGGGTCCAAGAGACCCAGTACTTC | - | TRBV7-2 | - | 16 | TRBJ2-5
CASSRGGQTNTGELFF | TGTGCCAGCAGCCGTGGTGGACAAACGAACACCGGGGAGCTGTTTTTT | - | TRBV3-1/TRBV3-2 | - | 16 | TRBJ2-2
CASSSLSGSSADTQYF | TGTGCCAGCAGCTCCCTTAGCGGGAGCTCCGCAGATACGCAGTATTTT | TRBD2 | TRBV7-2 | - | 16 | TRBJ2-3
CASSVGVESGTDTQYF | TGTGCCAGCAGCGTAGGTGTCGAGTCGGGCACAGATACGCAGTATTTT | - | TRBV9 | - | 16 | TRBJ2-3
CASSPLAGGANTQYF | TGTGCCAGCAGCCCACTAGCGGGAGGAGCCAATACGCAGTATTTT | TRBD2 | TRBV11-1 | once | 15 | TRBJ2-3
CASSLALLGGRAPKETQYF | TGTGCCAGCAGCTTAGCGCTCCTGGGCGGGAGGGCACCTAAAGAGACCCAGTACTTC | TRBD2 | TRBV7-2 | - | 19 | TRBJ2-5
CARALGGDEDTEAFF | TGTGCCAGAGCCCTAGGGGGCGATGAGGACACTGAAGCTTTCTTT | TRBD1 | TRBV25-1 | - | 15 | TRBJ1-1
CASSLVLAGDREQFF | TGCGCCAGCAGCTTGGTTCTAGCGGGAGATCGGGAGCAGTTCTTC | TRBD2 | TRBV5-1 | - | 15 | TRBJ2-1
CASSHPKQGAMVDEQFF | TGCGCCAGCAGCCATCCAAAACAGGGGGCAATGGTTGATGAGCAGTTCTTC | TRBD1 | TRBV4-3 | - | 17 | TRBJ2-1
CASSKGGGGNEKLFF | TGTGCCAGCAGCAAGGGGGGGGGTGGTAATGAAAAACTGTTTTTT | - | TRBV7-2 | - | 15 | TRBJ1-4
CASSDGQGFYGYTF | TGTGCCAGCAGCGACGGACAGGGGTTCTATGGCTACACCTTC | TRBD1 | TRBV11-2 | - | 14 | TRBJ1-2
CASSQDLGRKNTEAFF | TGTGCCAGCAGCCAAGATCTTGGTAGAAAGAACACTGAAGCTTTCTTT | - | TRBV3-1/TRBV3-2 | - | 16 | TRBJ1-1
CASSDWTGTDTQYF | TGTGCCAGCAGCGATTGGACAGGGACAGATACGCAGTATTTT | TRBD1 | TRBV7-2 | - | 14 | TRBJ2-3
CASTSGRVTGELFF | TGTGCCAGCACTAGTGGGCGGGTAACAGGGGAGCTGTTTTTT | - | TRBV9 | - | 14 | TRBJ2-2
CASKTLGYGYTF | TGTGCCAGCAAGACTCTAGGCTATGGCTACACCTTC | - | TRBV12-3/TRBV12-4 | few | 12 | TRBJ1-2
CASGDGLGANEQFF | TGTGCCAGCGGGGACGGACTAGGAGCCAATGAGCAGTTCTTC | TRBD2 | TRBV6-5 | - | 14 | TRBJ2-1
CASSPSYSNQPQHF | TGTGCCAGCAGCCCGAGTTATAGCAATCAGCCCCAGCATTTT | - | TRBV5-6 | - | 14 | TRBJ1-5
CATSDLYTNYGYTF | TGTGCCACCAGTGATTTGTACACTAACTATGGCTACACCTTC | - | TRBV24-1 | few | 14 | TRBJ1-2
CASSRHSENIQYF | TGTGCCAGTAGTCGCCACTCGGAAAACATTCAGTACTTC | - | TRBV19 | - | 13 | TRBJ2-4
CASSPRQVMFDEQYF | TGTGCCAGTAGTCCCCGACAGGTGATGTTCGACGAGCAGTACTTC | - | TRBV19 | few | 15 | TRBJ2-7
CATGEGDRQYF | TGTGCCACCGGTGAGGGGGACAGGCAGTACTTC | TRBD1 | TRBV24-1 | - | 11 | TRBJ2-7
CASSQQGDTQYF | TGTGCCAGCAGCCAACAGGGTGATACGCAGTATTTT | - | TRBV7-2 | - | 12 | TRBJ2-3